This T cell receptor (beta chain) was documented in a study of T cell changes during pregnancy in multiple sclerosis. The CDR3 is 14 amino acids. The V gene lost 3 bases and the J gene lost 1 base, with 9 bases spanning the gap. Per germline, CDR1 MNHNS and CDR2 SASEGT. Using immunoSEQ multiplex PCR, the repertoire was profiled, and TCRdb retains in-frame clones only, with some absent. The table lists approximately 70,000 clones, around nine tenths of them singletons. The material was CD4+ T cells from peripheral blood mononuclear cells, obtained before pregnancy. The V call is TRBV6-1, the J call TRBJ1-1; tentative D call: TRBD1 (5 bases). This TCR was sampled from a female donor with multiple sclerosis, enrolled in a pregnancy study. The DNA for the CDR3 is TGTGCCAGCAGTGAGAAGGGGAAGAACACTGAAGCTTTCTTT. Encoded protein: CASSEKGKNTEAFF.